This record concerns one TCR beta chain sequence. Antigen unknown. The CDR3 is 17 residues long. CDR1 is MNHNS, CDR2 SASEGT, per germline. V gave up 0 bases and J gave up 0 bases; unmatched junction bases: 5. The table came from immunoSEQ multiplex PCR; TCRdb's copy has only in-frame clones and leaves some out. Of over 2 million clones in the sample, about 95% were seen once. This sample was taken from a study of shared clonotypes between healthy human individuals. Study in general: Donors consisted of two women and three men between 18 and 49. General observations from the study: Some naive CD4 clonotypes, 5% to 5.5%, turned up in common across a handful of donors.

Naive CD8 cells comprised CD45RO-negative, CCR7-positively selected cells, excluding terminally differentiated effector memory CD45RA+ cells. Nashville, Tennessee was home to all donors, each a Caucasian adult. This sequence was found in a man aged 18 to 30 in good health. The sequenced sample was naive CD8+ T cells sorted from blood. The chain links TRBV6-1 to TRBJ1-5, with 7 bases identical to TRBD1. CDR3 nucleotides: TGTGCCAGCAGTGAAGCCTCGGGACAGTATAGCAATCAGCCCCAGCATTTT. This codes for CASSEASGQYSNQPQHF.